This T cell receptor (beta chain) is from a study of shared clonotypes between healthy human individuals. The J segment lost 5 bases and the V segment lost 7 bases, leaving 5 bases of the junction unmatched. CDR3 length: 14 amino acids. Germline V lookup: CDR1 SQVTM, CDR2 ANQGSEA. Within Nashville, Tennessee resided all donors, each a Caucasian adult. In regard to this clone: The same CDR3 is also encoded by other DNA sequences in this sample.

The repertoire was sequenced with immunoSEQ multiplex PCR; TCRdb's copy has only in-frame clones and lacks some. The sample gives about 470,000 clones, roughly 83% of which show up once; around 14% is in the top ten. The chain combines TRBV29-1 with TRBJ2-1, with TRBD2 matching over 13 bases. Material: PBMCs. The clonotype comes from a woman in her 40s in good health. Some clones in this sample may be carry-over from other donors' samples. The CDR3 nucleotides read TGCAGCGCCCGACTAGCGGGAGGTCACAATGAGCAGTTCTTC. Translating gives CSARLAGGHNEQFF.